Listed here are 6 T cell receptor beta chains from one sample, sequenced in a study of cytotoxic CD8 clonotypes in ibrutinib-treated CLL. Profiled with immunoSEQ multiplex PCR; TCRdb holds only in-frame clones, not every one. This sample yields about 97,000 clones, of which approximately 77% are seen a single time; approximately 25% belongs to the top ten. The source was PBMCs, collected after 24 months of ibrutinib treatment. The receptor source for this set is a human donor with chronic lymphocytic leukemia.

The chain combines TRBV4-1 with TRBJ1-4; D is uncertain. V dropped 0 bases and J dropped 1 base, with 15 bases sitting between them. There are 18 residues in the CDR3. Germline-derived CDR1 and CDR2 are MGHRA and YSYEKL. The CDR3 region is CASSQDLGASRTNEKLFF. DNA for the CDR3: TGCGCCAGCAGCCAAGACCTCGGCGCCAGCCGAACTAATGAAAAACTGTTTTTT.

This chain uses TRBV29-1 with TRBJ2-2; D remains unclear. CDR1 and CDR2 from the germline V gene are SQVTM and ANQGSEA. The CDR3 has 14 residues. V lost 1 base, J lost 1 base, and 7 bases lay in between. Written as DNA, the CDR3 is TGCAGCGTTGAAGTTCAGCAGAACACCGGGGAGCTGTTTTTT. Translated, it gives CSVEVQQNTGELFF.

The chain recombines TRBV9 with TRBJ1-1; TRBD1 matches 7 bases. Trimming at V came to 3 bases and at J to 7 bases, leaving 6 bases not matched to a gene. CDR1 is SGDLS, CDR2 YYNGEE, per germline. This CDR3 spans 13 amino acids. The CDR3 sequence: CASSATGELEAFF. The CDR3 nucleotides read TGTGCCAGCAGCGCTACAGGGGAGCTTGAAGCTTTCTTT.

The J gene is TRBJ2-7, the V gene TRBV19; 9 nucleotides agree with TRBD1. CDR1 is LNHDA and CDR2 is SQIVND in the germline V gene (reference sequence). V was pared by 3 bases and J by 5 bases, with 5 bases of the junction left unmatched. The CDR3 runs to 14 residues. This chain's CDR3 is CASSMGQGGHEQYF. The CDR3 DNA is TGTGCCAGTAGTATGGGACAGGGAGGGCACGAGCAGTACTTC.

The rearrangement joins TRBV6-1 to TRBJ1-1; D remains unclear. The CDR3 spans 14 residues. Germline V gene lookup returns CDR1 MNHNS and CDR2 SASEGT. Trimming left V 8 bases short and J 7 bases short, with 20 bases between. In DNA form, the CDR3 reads TGTGCCAGCGCGGCAAGGGCCCTTACGAGTGAAGCTTTCTTT. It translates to CASAARALTSEAFF.

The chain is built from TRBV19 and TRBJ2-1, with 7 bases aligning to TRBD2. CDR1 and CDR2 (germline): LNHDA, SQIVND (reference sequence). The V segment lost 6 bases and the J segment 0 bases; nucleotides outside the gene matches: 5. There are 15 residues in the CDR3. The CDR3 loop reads CASSRWTSSYNEQFF. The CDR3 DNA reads TGTGCCAGTAGCCGCTGGACTAGCTCCTACAATGAGCAGTTCTTC.